One TCR beta chain is described in this entry. No antigen is known for it. This sample is drawn from a study of identifying expanded T cells in peripheral blood. The germline V and J ends were trimmed by 4 bases and 3 bases, with 18 bases remaining between them. The CDR3 covers 15 residues. Germline CDR1 and CDR2: SQVTM and ANQGSEA. Study-level findings and limits: Two-week clone count variance significantly increased as total template count grew. Technical replicates showed around 1.3 changed clones; two weeks 15 to 20; four weeks 19.

Using immunoSEQ multiplex PCR, the repertoire was profiled, and TCRdb retains in-frame clones only, with some absent. The sample carries tens of thousands of clones, about 89% recorded once. No infections or other immune events were documented during collection. The receptor was derived from a person aged 18 to 70 in good health. The sample taken for sequencing was blood. The chain couples TRBV29-1 to TRBJ1-2; D might be TRBD1 (6 bases). The CDR3 nucleotides are TGCAGCGTTGGAGGACCCCCATCAGGGGACTATGGCTACACCTTC. It is translated as CSVGGPPSGDYGYTF. Variable domain in full (rest from reference TRBV29-1 and TRBJ1-2): SAVISQKPSRDICQRGTSLTIQCQVDSQVTMMFWYRQQPGQSLTLIATANQGSEATYESGFVIDKFPISRPNLTFSTLTVSNMSPEDSSIYLCSVGGPPSGDYGYTFGSGTRLTVV.